The 15 T cell receptor beta chains given below trace back to one sample, sequenced in a study of blood T cell repertoires in COVID-19. Sequenced by immunoSEQ multiplex PCR; TCRdb stores in-frame clones only, minus some. The profile covers 250,000 to 300,000 clones, with 89% appearing a single time and 3.5% to 5.5% taken by the ten largest. The sequenced material came from peripheral blood. These receptors were collected from a woman aged 40 to 50 who had recovered from COVID-19.

This clone was seen only once. The chain employs TRBV6-5 and TRBJ2-1; TRBD2 aligns across 13 bases. Trimming at V came to 3 bases and at J to 14 bases, leaving 4 bases not matched to a gene. The CDR3 spans 13 residues. CDR1 and CDR2 from the germline V gene are MNHEY and SVGAGI. CDR3 coding DNA: TGTGCCAGCAGTTATACTAGCGGGAGGGCCGAGTTCTTC. This encodes CASSYTSGRAEFF.

The sample holds a few counts of this clone. CDR3 in DNA: TGCAGCGTCGCGCGGGGAAACGGGTGGGATGAGCAGTTCTTC. Translation gives CSVARGNGWDEQFF. The J gene is TRBJ2-1, the V gene TRBV29-1; D possibly corresponds to TRBD2 (6 bases). The CDR3 runs 14 residues. V was shortened by 6 bases and J by 8 bases, with 20 bases between the two germline ends. Germline V lookup: CDR1 SQVTM, CDR2 ANQGSEA.

Of note for this clone: Other DNA sequences within the sample encode an identical CDR3. The V gene is TRBV5-1, the J gene TRBJ1-3, with 7 nucleotides matching TRBD1. The CDR3 length is 14 residues. The germline V gene has CDR1 SGHRS and CDR2 YFSETQ. V dropped 2 bases and J dropped 2; count of bases not matched to a gene: 1. The CDR3 is CASSLGTAGNTIYF. The CDR3 DNA follows: TGCGCCAGCAGCTTAGGGACAGCTGGAAACACCATATATTTT.

The chain couples TRBV9 to TRBJ2-3; 11 positions match TRBD1. V shed 3 bases, J shed 4 bases, and the junction held 4 bases outside the gene matches. The CDR3 is made up of 15 amino acids. CDR1 and CDR2 (germline): SGDLS, YYNGEE. For the CDR3, the DNA is TGTGCCAGCAGCGCGGGGACAGGGGGTTCAGATACGCAGTATTTT. Translation: CASSAGTGGSDTQYF.

The J gene is TRBJ1-3, the V gene TRBV7-9; D gene unclear. Trimming shortened V by 5 bases and J by 5 bases, and 13 bases separated the two germline ends. CDR1 SEHNR and CDR2 FQNEAQ come from the germline V gene (reference sequence). This CDR3 is 14 amino acids long. Here the CDR3 reads CASSAWLERNTIYF. The CDR3 DNA reads TGTGCCAGCAGCGCCTGGCTCGAAAGAAACACCATATATTTT.

The chain uses TRBV25-1 and TRBJ2-1, with TRBD2 identical over 12 bases. Germline CDR1 reads MGHDK; CDR2 reads SYGVNS. J was trimmed by 3 bases and V by 2 bases; bases with no gene match: 5. CDR3 size: 17 residues. The CDR3 protein is CASSEPSGGAGYNEQFF. CDR3 DNA: TGTGCCAGCAGTGAACCTAGCGGGGGGGCCGGCTACAATGAGCAGTTCTTC. Full variable domain (missing parts from reference TRBV25-1 and TRBJ2-1): EADIYQTPRYLVIGTGKKITLECSQTMGHDKMYWYQQDPGMELHLIHYSYGVNSTEKGDLSSESTVSRIRTEHFPLTLESARPSHTSQYLCASSEPSGGAGYNEQFFGPGTRLTVL.

A word on this clone: Other DNA variants within this sample encode the same CDR3. V usage is TRBV7-9 and J usage is TRBJ1-1; 7 positions match TRBD1. Germline V CDR1 and CDR2: SEHNR, FQNEAQ (reference sequence). The CDR3 covers 12 residues. V lost 5 bases, J lost 6 bases, and 3 bases stayed unmatched. For the CDR3, the DNA is TGTGCCAGCAGCCTCGGGACAGCTGAAGCTTTCTTT. This sequence encodes CASSLGTAEAFF.

The V gene is TRBV4-1, the J gene TRBJ2-1; TRBD2 matches 12 bases. Germline lookup yields CDR1 MGHRA and CDR2 YSYEKL. J was trimmed by 4 bases and V by 1 base; bases with no gene match: 8. The CDR3 contains 18 residues. CDR3 sequence: CASSQVRTSGNLYNEQFF. As DNA, the CDR3 is TGCGCCAGCAGCCAAGTCCGGACTAGCGGGAACTTATACAATGAGCAGTTCTTC.

J is TRBJ1-6 and V is TRBV19; D is unclear. The CDR3 is 13 amino acids. Germline CDR1 and CDR2: LNHDA and SQIVND (reference sequence). Trimming stripped 6 bases from V and 14 bases from J, with 17 bases between. The DNA of the CDR3 is TGTGCCAGTAGCCTCTCGGTTTCGTCCGCCCTCCACTTT. Translated, it gives CASSLSVSSALHF.

The chain is built from TRBV11-3 and TRBJ2-2, with a possible D match to TRBD1 (5 bases). CDR1 and CDR2 from the germline V gene are SGHNT and YENEEA. This CDR3 contains 15 residues. V was pared by 4 bases and J by 7 bases, with 16 bases between. CDR3 nucleotide sequence: TGTGCCAGCAGCTCGGACGTAGGGGTGGGCGGGGAGCTGTTTTTT. This codes for CASSSDVGVGGELFF. Complete variable domain (other parts from reference TRBV11-3 and TRBJ2-2): EAGVVQSPRYKIIEKKQPVAFWCNPISGHNTLYWYLQNLGQGPELLIRYENEEAVDDSQLPKDRFSAERLKGVDSTLKIQPAELGDSAVYLCASSSDVGVGGELFFGEGSRLTVL.

This chain joins TRBV5-4 and TRBJ1-3; D might be TRBD1 (5 bases). Trimming removed 4 bases from V and 0 bases from J, with 17 bases in between. Germline V gene sequence: CDR1 SGHNT, CDR2 YYREEE (reference sequence). There are 17 residues in the CDR3. This CDR3 is CASSRDDRLDSGNTIYF. The CDR3 DNA sequence: TGTGCCAGCAGCCGGGATGACAGACTAGACTCTGGAAACACCATATATTTT.

The genes are TRBV12-3 or TRBV12-4 and TRBJ1-2; perhaps TRBD1 as D (5 bases). Trimming removed 5 bases from V and 8 bases from J, with 15 bases in between. The CDR3 spans 13 residues. Here the CDR3 reads CASSASGNGGYTF. In nucleotides, the CDR3 is TGTGCCAGCAGTGCATCAGGGAATGGAGGCTACACCTTC.

The V gene is TRBV7-9, the J gene TRBJ2-7; the D is unclear. Germline values: CDR1 SEHNR, CDR2 FQNEAQ (reference sequence). The CDR3 length is 16 residues. Trimming took 3 bases from V and 3 from J, leaving 18 bases between them. The chain's CDR3 is CASSFLVRVPCYEQYV. The CDR3 nucleotides read TGTGCCAGCAGCTTCCTCGTCCGGGTTCCCTGCTACGAGCAGTACGTC.

The rearrangement links TRBV2 to TRBJ2-1; the D gene is possibly TRBD2 (6 bases). Trimming shortened V by 8 bases and J by 10 bases, and 21 bases separated the two germline ends. The CDR3 is 14 amino acids. The germline CDR1 and CDR2 sequences are SNHLY and FYNNEI. The CDR3 is CASEEGQGLREQFF. Here the CDR3 DNA reads TGTGCCAGCGAAGAGGGGCAGGGACTTCGAGAGCAGTTCTTC.

This sequence joins TRBV29-1 and TRBJ1-1, with D hard to call. V was pared by 4 bases and J by 8 bases, with 14 bases between. The germline CDR1 and CDR2 sequences are SQVTM and ANQGSEA. The CDR3 runs 12 residues. The CDR3 DNA reads as TGCAGCGTTGGTCCTATGGCAGGAGAAGCTTTCTTT. Translating it yields CSVGPMAGEAFF.